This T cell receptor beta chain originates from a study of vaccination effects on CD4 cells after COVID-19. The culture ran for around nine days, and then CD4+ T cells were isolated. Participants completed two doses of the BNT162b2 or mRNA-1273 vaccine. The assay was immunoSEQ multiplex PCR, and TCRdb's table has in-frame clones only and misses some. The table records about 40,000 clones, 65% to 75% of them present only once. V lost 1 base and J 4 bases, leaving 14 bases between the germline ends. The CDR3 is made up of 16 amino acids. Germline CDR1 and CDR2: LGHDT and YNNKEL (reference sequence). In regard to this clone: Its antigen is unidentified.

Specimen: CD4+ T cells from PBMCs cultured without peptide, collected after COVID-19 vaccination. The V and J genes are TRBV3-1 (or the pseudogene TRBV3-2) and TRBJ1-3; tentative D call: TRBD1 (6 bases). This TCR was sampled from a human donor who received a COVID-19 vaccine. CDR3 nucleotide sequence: TGTGCCAGCAGCCAAGTAACGGGGGCGGAAGGAAACACCATATATTTT. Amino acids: CASSQVTGAEGNTIYF.